The 10 T cell receptor beta chains reported below all come from one sample, sequenced in a study of T cell responses to AZD1222 COVID-19 vaccine. Repertoires were generated with immunoSEQ multiplex PCR, while TCRdb's copy carries only in-frame clones and drops some. The profile covers approximately 110,000 clones, with about 90% appearing a single time and about 10% taken by the ten largest. Sample: peripheral blood, taken on day 0 of AZD1222 vaccination. These receptors all come from an adult in good health.

The chain has TRBV12-3 or TRBV12-4 and TRBJ2-5; D ambiguous. This CDR3 contains 11 residues. Trimming stripped 3 bases from V and 4 bases from J, with 3 bases between. The DNA for the CDR3 is TGTGCCAGCAGTTTTACAGAGACCCAGTACTTC. As protein: CASSFTETQYF.

The chain recombines TRBV9 with TRBJ2-5, with a weak D call TRBD1 (5 bases). Trimming stripped 4 bases from V and 3 bases from J, with 16 bases between. CDR1 and CDR2 from the germline V gene are SGDLS and YYNGEE. The CDR3 runs 15 residues. This CDR3 reads CASSTRGAREETQYF. The CDR3 DNA is TGTGCCAGCAGCACACGTGGGGCTAGAGAAGAGACCCAGTACTTC.

This chain uses TRBV5-4 with TRBJ2-7; unclear D gene. This CDR3 has 13 amino acids. With 1 base removed from V and 3 bases from J, the gap between germline ends came to 8 bases. Germline CDR1 is SGHNT and CDR2 is YYREEE (reference sequence). Here the CDR3 DNA reads TGTGCCAGCAGCTTGTCGAATAGCTACGAGCAGTACTTC. It specifies CASSLSNSYEQYF.

V usage is TRBV9 and J usage is TRBJ2-3; D is ambiguous. The CDR3 totals 15 residues. V was shortened by 0 bases and J by 1 base, with 9 bases between the two germline ends. The V gene's germline CDR1 is SGDLS and CDR2 YYNGEE. The CDR3 region has the DNA TGTGCCAGCAGCGTAGTTCCAACGGGCACAGATACGCAGTATTTT. This encodes CASSVVPTGTDTQYF.

V usage is TRBV7-3 and J usage is TRBJ2-7; D uncertain. The CDR3 is 13 amino acids. V lost 0 bases, J lost 6 bases, and 9 bases lay in between. The V gene's germline CDR1 is SGHTA and CDR2 FQGTGA. CDR3 DNA sequence: TGTGCCAGCAGCTTAACGACCTCCGCCGAGCAGTACTTC. As protein: CASSLTTSAEQYF. Full variable domain (rest looked up from reference TRBV7-3 and TRBJ2-7): GAGVSQTPSNKVTEKGKYVELRCDPISGHTALYWYRQSLGQGPEFLIYFQGTGAADDSGLPNDRFFAVRPEGSVSTLKIQRTERGDSAVYLCASSLTTSAEQYFGPGTRLTVT.

The rearrangement links TRBV19 to TRBJ1-1, with D possibly matching TRBD1 (5 bases). V lost 1 base and J 0 bases, leaving 9 bases between the germline ends. Looked up from germline, CDR1 is LNHDA and CDR2 is SQIVND (reference sequence). The CDR3 has 15 residues. The CDR3 nucleotides are TGTGCCAGTAGTATAGCGGCAGGGATGAACACTGAAGCTTTCTTT. Amino acid sequence: CASSIAAGMNTEAFF.

The chain joins TRBV5-6 to TRBJ1-1; a possible D gene is TRBD1 (5 bases). This CDR3 is 14 amino acids long. CDR1 and CDR2 from the germline V gene are SGHDT and YYEEEE. The V gene lost 2 bases and the J gene lost 5 bases, with 13 bases spanning the gap. This CDR3 is CASSLTEGRTEAFF. The CDR3 DNA sequence: TGTGCCAGCAGCTTAACAGAGGGGAGGACTGAAGCTTTCTTT.

This chain uses TRBV4-3 with TRBJ2-7; D is perhaps TRBD1 or TRBD2 (5 bases each). The CDR3 has 18 residues. The germline V gene encodes CDR1 LGHNA and CDR2 YSLEER. V was clipped by 0 bases and J by 0 bases, with 18 bases between them. CDR3 bases: TGCGCCAGCAGCCAAGACGGGGCACCGGGACCAAGCTCCTACGAGCAGTACTTC. Amino acid sequence: CASSQDGAPGPSSYEQYF.

V and J are TRBV11-3 and TRBJ1-6; unclear D gene. The CDR3 is made up of 15 amino acids. Germline V gene sequence: CDR1 SGHNT, CDR2 YENEEA. V lost 5 bases, J lost 10 bases, and 18 bases lay in between. The CDR3: CASSPRSFGRSPLHF. The DNA of the CDR3 is TGTGCCAGCAGCCCCAGGAGCTTCGGGAGGTCACCCCTCCACTTT.

This chain joins TRBV4-1 and TRBJ2-5; TRBD1 or TRBD2 may be the D gene (5 bases each). The germline V gene encodes CDR1 MGHRA and CDR2 YSYEKL. CDR3 length: 18 amino acids. The germline V and J ends were trimmed by 1 base and 1 base, with 19 bases remaining between them. CDR3 sequence (DNA): TGCGCCAGCAGCCAAGCTCCTCCGAGGGGTGGACTCCAAGAGACCCAGTACTTC. This gives the protein CASSQAPPRGGLQETQYF.